Listed here is a single T cell receptor beta chain. What it recognizes is unknown. V dropped 5 bases and J dropped 4; count of bases not matched to a gene: 19. There are 18 residues in the CDR3. CDR1 and CDR2 (germline): SQVTM, ANQGSEA. This entry belongs to a study of cytomegalovirus exposure and HLA in healthy donors. General study findings and limits: Prediction of most subjects' HLA-A and HLA-B alleles by TCR beta sequences was reportedly accurate. Later findings reportedly placed an Asian-associated ancestry cluster below the roughly 660-donor mean for N-insertions. Researchers reported in a later analysis that a missense DCLRE1C variant was tied to TCR beta V- and J-gene trimming. No immune exposure information besides CMV serostatus was available.

The study ran its PCR with 60 Vbeta and 13 Jbeta primers. The assay was immunoSEQ multiplex PCR, and TCRdb's table has in-frame clones only and misses some. The data contain roughly 120,000 clones, 80% to 85% of them singletons. The chain has TRBV29-1 and TRBJ2-7; TRBD1 aligns across 11 bases. The sample comprised PBMCs. The sequence came from a man aged 25-40 years in good health and CMV-seropositive. CDR3 nucleotide sequence: TGCAGCGTTCTCAAAGGACCATATCGGACAGGGGGCAGTTACGAGCAGTACTTC. Its translation: CSVLKGPYRTGGSYEQYF.